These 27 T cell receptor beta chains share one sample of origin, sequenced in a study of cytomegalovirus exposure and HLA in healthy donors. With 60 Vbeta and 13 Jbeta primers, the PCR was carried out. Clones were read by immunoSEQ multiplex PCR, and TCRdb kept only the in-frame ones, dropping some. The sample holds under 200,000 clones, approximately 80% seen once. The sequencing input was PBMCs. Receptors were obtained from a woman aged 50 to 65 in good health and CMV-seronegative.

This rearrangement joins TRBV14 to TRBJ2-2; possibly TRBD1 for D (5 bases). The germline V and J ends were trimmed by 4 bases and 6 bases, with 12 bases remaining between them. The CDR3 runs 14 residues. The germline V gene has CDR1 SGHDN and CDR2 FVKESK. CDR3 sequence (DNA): TGTGCCAGCAGCCCATATAAAGGGGCCGGGGAGCTGTTTTTT. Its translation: CASSPYKGAGELFF.

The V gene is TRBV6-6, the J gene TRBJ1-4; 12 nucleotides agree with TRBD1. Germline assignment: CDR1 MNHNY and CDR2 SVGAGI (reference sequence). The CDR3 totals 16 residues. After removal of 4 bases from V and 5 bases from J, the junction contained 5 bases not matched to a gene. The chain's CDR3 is CASSSGTGGVNEKLFF. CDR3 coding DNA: TGTGCCAGCAGTTCCGGGACAGGGGGCGTGAATGAAAAACTGTTTTTT.

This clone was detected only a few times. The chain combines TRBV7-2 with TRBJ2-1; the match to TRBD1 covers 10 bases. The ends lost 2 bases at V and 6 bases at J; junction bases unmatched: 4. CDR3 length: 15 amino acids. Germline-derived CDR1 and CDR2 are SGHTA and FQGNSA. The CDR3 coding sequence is TGTGCCAGCAGCTTACGGGGACAGGGGTTCAATGAGCAGTTCTTC. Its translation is CASSLRGQGFNEQFF.

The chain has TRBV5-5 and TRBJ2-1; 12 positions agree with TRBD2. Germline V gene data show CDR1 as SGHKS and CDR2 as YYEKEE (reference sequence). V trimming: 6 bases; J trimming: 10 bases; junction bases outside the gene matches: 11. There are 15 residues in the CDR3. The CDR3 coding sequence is TGTGCCAGCACCGACCAACTGACTAGCGGGAGAGAGCAGTTCTTC. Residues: CASTDQLTSGREQFF.

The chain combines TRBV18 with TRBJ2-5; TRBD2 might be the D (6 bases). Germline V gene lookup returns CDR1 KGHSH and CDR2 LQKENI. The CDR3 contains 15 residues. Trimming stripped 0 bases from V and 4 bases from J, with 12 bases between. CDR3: CASSPPGRGGETQYF. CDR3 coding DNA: TGTGCCAGCTCACCACCGGGGCGGGGTGGAGAGACCCAGTACTTC. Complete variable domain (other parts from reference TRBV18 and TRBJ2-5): NAGVMQNPRHLVRRRGQEARLRCSPMKGHSHVYWYRQLPEEGLKFMVYLQKENIIDESGMPKERFSAEFPKEGPSILRIQQVVRGDSAAYFCASSPPGRGGETQYFGPGTRLLVL.

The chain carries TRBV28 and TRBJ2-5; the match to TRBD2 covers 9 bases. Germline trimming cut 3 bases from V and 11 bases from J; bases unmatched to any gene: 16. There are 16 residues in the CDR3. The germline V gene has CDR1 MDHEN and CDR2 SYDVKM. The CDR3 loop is CASSFRNSGSARKQYF. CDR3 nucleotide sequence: TGTGCCAGCAGTTTCCGTAATAGCGGGAGTGCTCGCAAGCAGTACTTC.

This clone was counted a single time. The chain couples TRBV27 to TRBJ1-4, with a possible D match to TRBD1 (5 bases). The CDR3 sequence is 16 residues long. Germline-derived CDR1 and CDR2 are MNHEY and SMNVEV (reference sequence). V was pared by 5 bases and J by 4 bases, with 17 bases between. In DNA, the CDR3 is TGTGCCAGCAGTCCGCGCCCGACAGCCGGTAATGAAAAACTGTTTTTT. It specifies CASSPRPTAGNEKLFF.

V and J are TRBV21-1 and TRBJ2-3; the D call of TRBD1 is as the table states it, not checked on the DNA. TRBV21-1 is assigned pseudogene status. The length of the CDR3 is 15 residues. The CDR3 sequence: CASSPRDMLPDTQYF. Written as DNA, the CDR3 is TGTGCCAGCAGCCCGAGAGACATGTTGCCAGATACGCAGTATTTT.

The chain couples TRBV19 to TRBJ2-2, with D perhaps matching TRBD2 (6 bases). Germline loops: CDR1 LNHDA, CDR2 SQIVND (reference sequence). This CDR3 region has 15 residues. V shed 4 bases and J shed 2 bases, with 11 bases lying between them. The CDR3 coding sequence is TGTGCCAGTAGTACTGGTGCGGGAAACACCGGGGAGCTGTTTTTT. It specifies CASSTGAGNTGELFF.

CDR3 region: CATSREGRARNQPQHF. The CDR3 DNA sequence: TGTGCCACCAGCAGAGAGGGCAGGGCTCGCAATCAGCCCCAGCATTTT. The chain uses TRBV15 and TRBJ1-5, with D maybe TRBD1 (5 bases). Germline values: CDR1 LNHNV, CDR2 YYDKDF (reference sequence). Trimming left V 0 bases short and J 2 bases short, with 11 bases between. The CDR3 length is 16 residues.

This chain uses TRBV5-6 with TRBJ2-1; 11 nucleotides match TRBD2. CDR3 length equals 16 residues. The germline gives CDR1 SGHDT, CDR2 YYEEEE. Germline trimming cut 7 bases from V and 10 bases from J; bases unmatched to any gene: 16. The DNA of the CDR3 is TGTGCCAGCCTCCATAGGGCTAGCGGGAGGTGGGGGGAGCAGTTCTTC. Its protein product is CASLHRASGRWGEQFF.

DNA of the CDR3: TGCGCCAGCAGCCAAGGGGACAGGGTAACTAATTCACCCCTCCACTTT. Its translation: CASSQGDRVTNSPLHF. The chain is built from TRBV4-3 and TRBJ1-6; TRBD1 matches at 9 bases. The CDR3 has 16 amino acids. Trimming at V came to 1 base and at J to 6 bases, leaving 4 bases not matched to a gene. In germline, CDR1 is LGHNA, CDR2 YSLEER.

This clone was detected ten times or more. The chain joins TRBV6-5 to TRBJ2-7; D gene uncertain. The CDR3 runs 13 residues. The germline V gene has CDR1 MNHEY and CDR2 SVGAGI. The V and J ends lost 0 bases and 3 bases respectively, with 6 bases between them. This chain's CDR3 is CASSYSSHYEQYF. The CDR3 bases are TGTGCCAGCAGTTACTCGAGTCACTACGAGCAGTACTTC.

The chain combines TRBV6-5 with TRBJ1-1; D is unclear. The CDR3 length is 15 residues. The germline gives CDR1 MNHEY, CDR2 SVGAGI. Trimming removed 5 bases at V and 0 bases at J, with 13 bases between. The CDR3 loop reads CASSPQPTVNTEAFF. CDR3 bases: TGTGCCAGCAGTCCACAGCCCACAGTGAACACTGAAGCTTTCTTT.

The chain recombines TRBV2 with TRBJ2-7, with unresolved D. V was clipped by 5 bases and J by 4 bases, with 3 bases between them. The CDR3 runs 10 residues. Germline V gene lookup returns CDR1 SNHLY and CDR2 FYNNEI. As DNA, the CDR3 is TGTGCCAGCAGTCTATACGAGCAGTACTTC. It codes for CASSLYEQYF.

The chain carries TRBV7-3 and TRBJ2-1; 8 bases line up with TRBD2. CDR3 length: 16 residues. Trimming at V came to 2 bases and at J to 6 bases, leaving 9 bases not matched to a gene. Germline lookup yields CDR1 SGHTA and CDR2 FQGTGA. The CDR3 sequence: CASSLVGAGVVNEQFF. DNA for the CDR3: TGTGCCAGCAGCTTAGTTGGAGCGGGAGTAGTCAATGAGCAGTTCTTC.

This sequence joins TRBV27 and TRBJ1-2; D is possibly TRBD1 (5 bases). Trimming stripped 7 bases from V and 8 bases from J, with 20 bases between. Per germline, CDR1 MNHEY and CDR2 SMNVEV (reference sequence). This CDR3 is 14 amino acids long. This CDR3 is CASKIGGRRGGYTF. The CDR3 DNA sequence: TGTGCCAGCAAGATCGGGGGAAGACGCGGGGGCTACACCTTC.

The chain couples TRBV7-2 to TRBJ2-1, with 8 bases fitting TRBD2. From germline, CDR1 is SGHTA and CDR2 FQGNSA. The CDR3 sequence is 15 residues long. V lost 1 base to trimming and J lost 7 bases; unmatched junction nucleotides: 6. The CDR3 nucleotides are TGTGCCAGCAGCTTAGTGGTTAGCGGGGTTAATGAGCAGTTCTTC. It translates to CASSLVVSGVNEQFF. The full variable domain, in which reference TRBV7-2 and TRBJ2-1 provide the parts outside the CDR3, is GAGVSQSPSNKVTEKGKDVELRCDPISGHTALYWYRQSLGQGLEFLIYFQGNSAPDKSGLPSDRFSAERTGGSVSTLTIQRTQQEDSAVYLCASSLVVSGVNEQFFGPGTRLTVL.

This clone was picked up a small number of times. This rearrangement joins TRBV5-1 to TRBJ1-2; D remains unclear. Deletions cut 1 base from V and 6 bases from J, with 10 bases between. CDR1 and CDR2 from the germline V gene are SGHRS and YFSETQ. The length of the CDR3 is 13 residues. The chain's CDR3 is CASSLTGKDGYTF. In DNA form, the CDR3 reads TGCGCCAGCAGCTTGACCGGGAAAGATGGCTACACCTTC.

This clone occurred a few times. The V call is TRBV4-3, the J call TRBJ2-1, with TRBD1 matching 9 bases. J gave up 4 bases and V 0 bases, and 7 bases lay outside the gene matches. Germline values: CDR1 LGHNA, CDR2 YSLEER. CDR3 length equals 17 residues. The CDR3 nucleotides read TGCGCCAGCAGCCAAGATCAGGGGGACAGGGCTTACAATGAGCAGTTCTTC. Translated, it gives CASSQDQGDRAYNEQFF.

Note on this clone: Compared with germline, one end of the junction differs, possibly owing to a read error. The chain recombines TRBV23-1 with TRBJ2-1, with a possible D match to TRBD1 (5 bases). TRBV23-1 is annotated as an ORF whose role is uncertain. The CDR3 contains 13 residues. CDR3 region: CASSQNSDKEQFF. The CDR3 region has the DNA TGCGCCAGCAGTCAAAATTCGGACAAGGAGCAGTTCTTC.

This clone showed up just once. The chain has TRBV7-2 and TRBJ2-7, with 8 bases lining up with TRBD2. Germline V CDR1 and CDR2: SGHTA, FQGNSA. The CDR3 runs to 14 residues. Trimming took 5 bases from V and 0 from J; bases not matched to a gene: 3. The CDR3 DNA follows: TGTGCCAGCAGCCGACTAGCGAACTCCTACGAGCAGTACTTC. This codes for CASSRLANSYEQYF.

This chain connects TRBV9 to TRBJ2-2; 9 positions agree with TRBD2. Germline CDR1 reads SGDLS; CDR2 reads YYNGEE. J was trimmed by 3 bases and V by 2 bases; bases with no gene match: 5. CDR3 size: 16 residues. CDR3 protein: CASSVRTSAYTGELFF. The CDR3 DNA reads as TGTGCCAGCAGCGTCAGGACTAGCGCGTACACCGGGGAGCTGTTTTTT.

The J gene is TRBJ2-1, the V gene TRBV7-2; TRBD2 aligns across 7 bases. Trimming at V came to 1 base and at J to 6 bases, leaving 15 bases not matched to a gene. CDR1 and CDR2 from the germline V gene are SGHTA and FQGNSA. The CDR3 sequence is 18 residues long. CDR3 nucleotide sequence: TGTGCCAGCAGCTTAGGAGGGAATGTGGCGGGAGTACGCAATGAGCAGTTCTTC. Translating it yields CASSLGGNVAGVRNEQFF.

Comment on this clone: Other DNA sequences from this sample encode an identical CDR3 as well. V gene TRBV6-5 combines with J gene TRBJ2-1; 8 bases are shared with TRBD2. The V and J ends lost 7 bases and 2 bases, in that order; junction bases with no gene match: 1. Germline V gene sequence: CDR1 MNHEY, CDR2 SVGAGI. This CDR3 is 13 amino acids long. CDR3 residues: CASTGGAYNEQFF. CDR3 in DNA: TGTGCCAGCACGGGAGGGGCCTACAATGAGCAGTTCTTC.

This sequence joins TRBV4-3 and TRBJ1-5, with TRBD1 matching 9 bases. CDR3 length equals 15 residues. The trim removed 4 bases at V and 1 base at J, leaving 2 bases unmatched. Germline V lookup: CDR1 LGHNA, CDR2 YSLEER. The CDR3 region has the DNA TGCGCCAGCAGCCGCGACAGGGGGAGCAATCAGCCCCAGCATTTT. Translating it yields CASSRDRGSNQPQHF.

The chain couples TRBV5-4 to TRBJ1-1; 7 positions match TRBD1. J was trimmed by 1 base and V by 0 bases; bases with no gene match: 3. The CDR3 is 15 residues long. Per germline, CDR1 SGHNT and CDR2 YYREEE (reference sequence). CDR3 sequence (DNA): TGTGCCAGCAGCTTGGTGGGACAGAGGAACACTGAAGCTTTCTTT. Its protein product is CASSLVGQRNTEAFF. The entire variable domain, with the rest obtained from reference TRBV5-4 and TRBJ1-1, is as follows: ETGVTQSPTHLIKTRGQQVTLRCSSQSGHNTVSWYQQALGQGPQFIFQYYREEENGRGNFPPRFSGLQFPNYSSELNVNALELDDSALYLCASSLVGQRNTEAFFGQGTRLTVV.